Listed here are 11 T cell receptor beta chains from one sample, sequenced in a study of blood T cell repertoires in COVID-19. Here immunoSEQ multiplex PCR was the method, and the copy in TCRdb shows in-frame clones only, minus some. The table lists more than 200,000 clones, approximately 80% of them singletons, with under 2% in the top ten. The sequencing sample was made of PBMCs or T cells enriched from blood (not recorded which). All receptors come from a man between 60 and 75 years old who had recovered from COVID-19.

The chain recombines TRBV5-8 with TRBJ1-5; no clear D. Germline lookup yields CDR1 SGHTS and CDR2 YDEGEE. V lost 4 bases, J lost 1 base, and 15 bases lay in between. This CDR3 has 16 amino acids. CDR3 protein: CASSPEPGESNQPQHF. CDR3 bases: TGTGCCAGCAGCCCTGAACCCGGGGAGAGCAATCAGCCCCAGCATTTT.

The CDR3 spells CASSPGVVNTIYF. The CDR3 DNA follows: TGCGCCAGCAGCCCAGGGGTTGTAAACACCATATATTTT. V usage is TRBV5-1 and J usage is TRBJ1-3, with D possibly TRBD1 on 6 matching bases. Germline V CDR1 and CDR2: SGHRS, YFSETQ. The CDR3 contains 13 residues. V was pared by 4 bases and J by 6 bases, with 11 bases between.

The gene calls are TRBV11-2 and TRBJ2-3; TRBD2 might be the D (6 bases). Trimming cost V 1 base and J 4 bases, with 15 bases left between them. Germline CDR1 SGHAT, CDR2 FQNNGV. The CDR3 is 16 amino acids. The CDR3 bases are TGTGCCAGCAGCTTAGTCGCGGGGAGTAGCGCAGATACGCAGTATTTT. Its translation: CASSLVAGSSADTQYF.

This sequence joins TRBV29-1 and TRBJ1-2; D ambiguous. The CDR3 runs to 11 residues. V gave up 3 bases and J gave up 8 bases, with 10 bases separating them. The V gene's germline CDR1 is SQVTM and CDR2 ANQGSEA. The CDR3 nucleotides read TGCAGCGTTGAGATCGGGGAAGGCTACACCTTC. Its protein product is CSVEIGEGYTF.

V is TRBV18 and J is TRBJ2-1; perhaps TRBD2 as D (5 bases). Per the germline V gene, CDR1 is KGHSH and CDR2 is LQKENI. Trimming left V 4 bases short and J 8 bases short, with 15 bases between. This CDR3 has 14 amino acids. The CDR3 reads CASSRFSGLDEQFF. The CDR3 bases are TGTGCCAGCTCACGTTTCTCGGGGTTGGATGAGCAGTTCTTC.

V gene TRBV10-3 combines with J gene TRBJ2-2; D is perhaps TRBD1 (6 bases). V was trimmed by 4 bases and J by 4 bases, leaving 19 bases between them. The CDR3 is 17 amino acids. Germline-derived CDR1 and CDR2 are ENHRY and SYGVKD. The CDR3 is CAISGQMAGATTGELFF. CDR3 sequence (DNA): TGTGCCATCAGTGGACAAATGGCAGGGGCAACCACCGGGGAGCTGTTTTTT.

The V call is TRBV27, the J call TRBJ1-1, with 9 bases identical to TRBD1. The V gene's germline CDR1 is MNHEY and CDR2 SMNVEV (reference sequence). The V segment lost 5 bases and the J segment 4 bases; nucleotides outside the gene matches: 5. The CDR3 runs 14 residues. CDR3 amino acids: CASSGEQGATEAFF. The CDR3 DNA reads TGTGCCAGCAGTGGGGAACAGGGGGCCACTGAAGCTTTCTTT.

This rearrangement joins TRBV24-1 to TRBJ2-2, with D perhaps matching TRBD1 (6 bases). CDR1 KGHDR and CDR2 SFDVKD come from the germline V gene. The V end lost 4 bases, the J end lost 5 bases, and 7 bases lay between the germline ends. This CDR3 contains 13 residues. Here the CDR3 DNA reads TGTGCCACCAGTGAGGGGGCAACCGGGGAGCTGTTTTTT. Residues: CATSEGATGELFF.

This clone came up a few times. The J gene is TRBJ1-6, the V gene TRBV19; 8 bases are a match to TRBD1. V shed 5 bases, J shed 5 bases, and the junction held 14 bases outside the gene matches. Germline V gene lookup returns CDR1 LNHDA and CDR2 SQIVND (reference sequence). The CDR3 totals 18 residues. The CDR3 reads CASSAWAGGLTDNSPLHF. As DNA, the CDR3 is TGTGCCAGTAGTGCATGGGCAGGGGGCCTCACGGATAATTCACCCCTCCACTTT.

V and J are TRBV5-1 and TRBJ1-6, with D uncertain. Deletions cut 0 bases from V and 9 bases from J, with 10 bases between. The CDR3 has 14 amino acids. Germline V lookup: CDR1 SGHRS, CDR2 YFSETQ. The CDR3 DNA reads TGCGCCAGCAGCTTGGAGGCCCCTAGTTCACCCCTCCACTTT. This sequence encodes CASSLEAPSSPLHF.

The V and J genes are TRBV18 and TRBJ1-2; 7 nucleotides align to TRBD1. The CDR3 is 15 residues long. CDR1 KGHSH and CDR2 LQKENI come from the germline V gene. With V trimmed by 1 base and J by 2 bases, 4 bases remained unmatched. CDR3 loop: CASSPLDRINYGYTF. In DNA, the CDR3 is TGTGCCAGCTCACCACTGGACAGGATCAACTATGGCTACACCTTC.